This TCR beta chain was identified during a study of T cell responses to AZD1222 COVID-19 vaccine (dated by TCRdb to the early 2020s). With respect to the entire study: AZD1222 recipients given second doses at about 4 weeks or at about 12 weeks were pooled, since spike-specific TCR depth and breadth were not found to differ between the two schedules. A total of over 230 trial participants underwent TCR sequencing, of whom about 200 received two doses of AZD1222 and about 25 received two doses of the MenACWY control vaccine. Trial participants were enrolled by age into 18-55, 56-69 and 70-plus year subgroups, with 148, 28 and 57 TCR-sequenced participants respectively. What the work shows at the level of the full study, not this receptor alone: Spike-specific TCR breadth and depth rose significantly after two AZD1222 doses compared with day 0 and with MenACWY recipients. Because no day 14 peak-response samples were available, repertoires were characterized only after the peak T cell response. In the small 56-69-year group, the increase in depth fell short of significance, most likely because of low power. Participants were mostly white British, with more females than males. The authors suggested clonal diversity may have been underestimated. The whole spike protein was spanned by vaccine-associated CD4 TCRs, and dominant responses were seen in regions 160-218 and 743-854. Reportedly, close to half of the unique spike-specific TCRs recognized epitopes lying outside the regions that are mutated in the B.1.351 and B.1.1.7 variants. Only five or six AZD1222 recipients were SARS-CoV-2 seropositive at baseline, limiting conclusions about previously exposed vaccinees.

The intended sense of this specimen's time point label: baseline before first vaccination. Samples from vaccinated people were obtained from the UK trials COV001 and COV002, which included a single-blind randomized controlled phase 2/3 trial of AZD1222 (ChAdOx1 nCoV-19) in healthy adults. For TCRbeta chain sequencing, PBMC samples from trial participants were taken at day 0 and at day 28 after the second dose. A remark on this clone: The specificity of this receptor is unknown. The record has no base qualities; no much larger clone is one base away.

The CDR3 regions of human TCRbeta chains were analyzed by immunosequencing. The published analysis was carried out like this. TCRs in the repertoires were compared against a reference library of SARS-CoV-2-specific TCRs that had been generated with the MIRA antigen-specificity platform. Breadth was defined as the fraction of unique TCRs that were SARS-CoV-2-associated, and depth was defined as the fraction of total T cells that were SARS-CoV-2-associated. Using the MIRA data, each spike-specific TCR was mapped to the spike region that the TCR reacts to and placed in a CD4 or CD8 class. Log10-transformed breadth and depth values were compared by one-way ANOVA with Sidak's multiple comparisons tests. Entries here come from immuneACCESS through TCRdb and include only in-frame sequences with V and J called. Some clones fail to appear in such tables; in the studies checked, an unresolved V gene covers under half of the shortfall, and the cause of the remainder is unknown. The DNA was the basis for D and trimming; V, J and clone size are from that table. This sample is represented by about 260,000 clones; roughly 93% of them were singletons. The biggest ten clones account for less than 0.65% of the sample.

The specimen was peripheral blood, collected on day 0 of AZD1222 vaccination. This clonotype was obtained from an adult in good health.

This receptor has the CDR3 CASSHPSGGPGEQYF. The nucleotides are TGTGCCAGCAGCCATCCTAGCGGGGGACCCGGCGAGCAGTACTTC. The chain was built from TRBV4-2 and TRBJ2-7, with 10 middle bases fitting TRBD2. In the germline V gene, CDR1 corresponds to LGHNA and CDR2 to YNFKEQ. V loses 3 bases at its end and J loses 6 bases; junction bases beyond the gene matches: 8. The CDR3 measures 15 amino acids from cysteine to phenylalanine. The read is trimmed to its CDR3 DNA, 45 bases read in frame from base 1.